Listed below are T cell receptor beta chains from one sample, sequenced in a study of shared clonotypes between healthy human individuals. Assay used: immunoSEQ multiplex PCR; TCRdb lists only in-frame clones, some missing. The table has about 1,900,000 clones, roughly 94% seen once. Sequencing was carried out using naive CD8+ T cells sorted from blood. Receptors were obtained from a man aged 18 to 30 in good health. CDR3s include the opening cysteine and the closing phenylalanine or tryptophan. D genes are given only for firm matches. Only some rows state a clone size, as once, few, many or a class for expanded clones.

J	size	V	D	DNA	CDR3
TRBJ2-5	NA	TRBV7-9	NA	TGTGCCAGCAGCTTAGGGTACGCGGAGACCCAGTACTTC	CASSLGYAETQYF
TRBJ2-7	NA	TRBV15	NA	TGTGCCACCAGCAGAGGGGCAGGGGGGTCCTACGAGCAGTACTTC	CATSRGAGGSYEQYF
TRBJ2-1	NA	TRBV10-1	NA	TGCGCCAGCAGTGAAAGTCCCTGGGATGAGCAGTTCTTC	CASSESPWDEQFF
TRBJ2-3	NA	TRBV5-1	TRBD2	TGCGCCAGCAGCTTAGACCGTCTAGCGGCTAGCACAGATACGCAGTATTTT	CASSLDRLAASTDTQYF
TRBJ2-5	NA	TRBV19	NA	TGTGCCACTGCAGGGGCTGTGATGGAGACCCAGTACTTC	CATAGAVMETQYF
TRBJ2-2	NA	TRBV30	NA	TGTGCCTGGAGTGTAACGGGGGCCGGGGAGCTGTTTTTT	CAWSVTGAGELFF
TRBJ2-3	NA	TRBV6-1	NA	TGTGCCAGCAGTGGTTCCGAGCCTCCTAGCACAGATACGCAGTATTTT	CASSGSEPPSTDTQYF
TRBJ2-4	NA	TRBV11-2	TRBD2	TGTGCCAGCAGCTTAGATCATCAGCGGGAGGGAAGCATTCAGTACTTC	CASSLDHQREGSIQYF
TRBJ2-7	NA	TRBV19	NA	TGTGCCAGTAGCAGCTCGGACTACTATTCCTACGAGCAGTACTTC	CASSSSDYYSYEQYF
TRBJ2-2	NA	TRBV27	NA	TGTGCCAGCAGTTTATCGGCTAGTTTAGCCGGGGAGCTGTTTTTT	CASSLSASLAGELFF
TRBJ2-6	NA	TRBV10-3	NA	TGTGCCATCAGTGAGATCCAGGGTTCTGACTCTGGGGCCAACGTCCTGACTTTC	CAISEIQGSDSGANVLTF
TRBJ2-3	NA	TRBV5-1	TRBD1	TGCGCCAGCAGCCTCCGGGACAGGTGGATCGATACGCAGTATTTT	CASSLRDRWIDTQYF
TRBJ2-7	NA	TRBV6-6	NA	TGTGCCAGCAGTTACTCGGGGGGAGTTGCCTACGAGCAGTACTTC	CASSYSGGVAYEQYF
TRBJ1-1	once	TRBV2	NA	TGTGCCAGCAGCCCACAAAGGGGTGGCGGTGAAGCTTTCTTT	CASSPQRGGGEAFF
TRBJ2-3	NA	TRBV9	NA	TGTGCCAGCAGCGTAGACCCCTCCTTTACAGGGGAGGGCACAGATACGCAGTATTTT	CASSVDPSFTGEGTDTQYF
TRBJ2-5	NA	TRBV6-1	TRBD1	TGTGCCAGCAGTGAAGGGGACAGTCAGTACCAAGAGACCCAGTACTTC	CASSEGDSQYQETQYF
TRBJ2-3	NA	TRBV5-4	NA	TGTGCCAGCAGCCCAGCACACCTAGGCACAGATACGCAGTATTTT	CASSPAHLGTDTQYF
TRBJ2-3	NA	TRBV11-3	TRBD1	TGTGCCAGCAGCCTCGGGGACAGCCAGTATTTT	CASSLGDSQYF
TRBJ2-3	NA	TRBV30	NA	TGTGCCTGGAGTGTCGCCAGTGCTAGCACAGATACGCAGTATTTT	CAWSVASASTDTQYF
TRBJ1-6	NA	TRBV6-5	TRBD1	TGTGCCAGCAGTGAAGGGACAGGTAATTCACCCCTCCACTTT	CASSEGTGNSPLHF
TRBJ2-1	NA	TRBV10-1	NA	TGCGCCAGCAAGGAGAGTGGTTATGAGCAGTTCTTC	CASKESGYEQFF
TRBJ1-2	NA	TRBV4-1	NA	TGCGCCAGCAGCCAAGTCGGCGGTAGAGGAGGCTACACCTTC	CASSQVGGRGGYTF
TRBJ2-5	NA	TRBV29-1	NA	TGCAGCGTTGATCGTATCCAACCGGGGTCCCAAGAGACCCAGTACTTC	CSVDRIQPGSQETQYF
TRBJ2-1	NA	TRBV6-1	NA	TGTGCCAGCAGTGATTCAGGGTATAGCTACAATGAGCAGTTCTTC	CASSDSGYSYNEQFF
TRBJ2-3	NA	TRBV5-4	NA	TGTGCCAGCAGCTCGGAAGATACGCAGTATTTT	CASSSEDTQYF
TRBJ2-2	NA	TRBV9	TRBD2	TGTGCCAGCAGCGTGGGAGGGACCGGGGAGCTGTTTTTT	CASSVGGTGELFF
TRBJ2-2	NA	TRBV5-3	NA	TGTGCCAGAAGCTTGCTACTAGCTGAGGTCACCGGGGAGCTGTTTTTT	CARSLLLAEVTGELFF
TRBJ1-4	NA	TRBV5-6	NA	TGTGCAAGCAGTACGGGGCCCTCAACTAATGAAAAACTGTTTTTT	CASSTGPSTNEKLFF
TRBJ1-1	NA	TRBV6-5	NA	TGTGCCAGCAGTTACTCGAACATTGGGACTGAAGCTTTCTTT	CASSYSNIGTEAFF
TRBJ1-6	NA	TRBV2	NA	TGTGCCAGCAGTGAAGCCGCCGGGATTTATAATTCACCCCTCCACTTT	CASSEAAGIYNSPLHF